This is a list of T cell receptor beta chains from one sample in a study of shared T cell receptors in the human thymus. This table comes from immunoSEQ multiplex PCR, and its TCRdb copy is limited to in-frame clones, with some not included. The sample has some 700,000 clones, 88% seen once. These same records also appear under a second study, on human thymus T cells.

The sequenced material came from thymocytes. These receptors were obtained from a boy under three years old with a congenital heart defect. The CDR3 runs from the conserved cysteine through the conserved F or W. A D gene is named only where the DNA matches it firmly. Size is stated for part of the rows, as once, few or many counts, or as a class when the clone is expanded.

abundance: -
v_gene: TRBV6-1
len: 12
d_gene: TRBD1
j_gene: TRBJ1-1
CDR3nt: TGTGCCAGCAGTGGATCACAGGGGACGGCTTTCTTT
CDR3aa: CASSGSQGTAFF

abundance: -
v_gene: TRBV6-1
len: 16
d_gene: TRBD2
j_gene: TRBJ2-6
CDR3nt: TGTGCCAGCAGTGAGGGAGGGGACGGTGGGGCCAACGTCCTGACTTTC
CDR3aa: CASSEGGDGGANVLTF

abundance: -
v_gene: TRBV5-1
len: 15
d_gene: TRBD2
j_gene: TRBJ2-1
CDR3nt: TGCGCCAGCAGCTCTACTAGCGGCCACTACAATGAGCAGTTCTTC
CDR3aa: CASSSTSGHYNEQFF

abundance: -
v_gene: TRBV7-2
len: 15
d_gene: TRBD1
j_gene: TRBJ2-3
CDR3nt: TGTGCCAGCAGTTTGGACAGGTCCCGCACAGATACGCAGTATTTT
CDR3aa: CASSLDRSRTDTQYF

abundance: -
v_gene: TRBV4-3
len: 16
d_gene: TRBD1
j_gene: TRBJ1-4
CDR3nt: TGCGCCAGCAGCCATCAACAGGGGCCAACTAATGAAAAACTGTTTTTT
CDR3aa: CASSHQQGPTNEKLFF

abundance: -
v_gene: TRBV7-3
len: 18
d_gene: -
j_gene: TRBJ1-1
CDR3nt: TGTGCCAGCAGCTTAACGGCACATTCCATGACTGAGAGGACTGAAGCTTTCTTT
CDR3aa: CASSLTAHSMTERTEAFF

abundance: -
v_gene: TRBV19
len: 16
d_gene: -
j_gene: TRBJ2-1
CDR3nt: TGTGCCAGTACCAAACGATGGCCGGGCTCCTACAATGAGCAGTTCTTC
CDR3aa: CASTKRWPGSYNEQFF

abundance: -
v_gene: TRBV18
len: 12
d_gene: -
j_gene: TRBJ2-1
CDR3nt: TGTGCCAGCTCACTAGATCCTAATGAGCAGTTCTTC
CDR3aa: CASSLDPNEQFF

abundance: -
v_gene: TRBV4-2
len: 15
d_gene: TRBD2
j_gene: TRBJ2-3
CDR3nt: TGTGCCAGCCTTGGCGGGAGTGCGAGGACAGATACGCAGTATTTT
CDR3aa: CASLGGSARTDTQYF

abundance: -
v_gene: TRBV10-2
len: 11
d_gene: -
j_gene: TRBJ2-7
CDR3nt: TGCGCCAGCAGCCCTAGGGGCATTGAGTACTTC
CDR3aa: CASSPRGIEYF

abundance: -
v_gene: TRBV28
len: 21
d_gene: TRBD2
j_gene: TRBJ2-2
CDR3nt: TGTGCCAGCAGCCACGGGGGGGGCTCCCGGACTAGCGGGCCGAACACCGGGGAGCTGTTTTTT
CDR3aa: CASSHGGGSRTSGPNTGELFF

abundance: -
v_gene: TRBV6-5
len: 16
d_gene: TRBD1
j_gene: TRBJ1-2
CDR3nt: TGTGCCAGCAGTTACTCCCGGGGCAGGGGGGTCGATGGCTACACCTTC
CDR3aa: CASSYSRGRGVDGYTF

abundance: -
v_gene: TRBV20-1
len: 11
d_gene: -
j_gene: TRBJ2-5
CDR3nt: TGCAGTGAGGGGGACGGGGAGACCCAGTACTTC
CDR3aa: CSEGDGETQYF

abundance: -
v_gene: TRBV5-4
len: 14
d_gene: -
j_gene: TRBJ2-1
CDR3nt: TGTGCCAGCAGCTTGGGTTCGGCGGGAAGCGAGCAGTTCTTC
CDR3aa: CASSLGSAGSEQFF

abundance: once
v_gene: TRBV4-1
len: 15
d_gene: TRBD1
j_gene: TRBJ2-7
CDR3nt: TGCGCCAGCAGCCGGAAACCGGGACAGGGGTCCGAGCAGTACTTC
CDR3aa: CASSRKPGQGSEQYF

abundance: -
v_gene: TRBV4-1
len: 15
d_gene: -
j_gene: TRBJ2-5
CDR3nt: TGCGCCAGCAGCCAACCGGACTTCTGGGGAGGGACCCAGTACTTC
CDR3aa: CASSQPDFWGGTQYF

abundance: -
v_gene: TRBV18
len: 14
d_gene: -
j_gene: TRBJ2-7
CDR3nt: TGTGCCAGCTCACCAGGCTCCAGCTCCTACGAGCAGTACTTC
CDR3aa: CASSPGSSSYEQYF

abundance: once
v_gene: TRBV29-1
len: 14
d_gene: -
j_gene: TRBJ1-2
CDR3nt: TGCAGCGTTGAGTTCGGCAGGGCCCCATATGGCTACACCTTC
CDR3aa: CSVEFGRAPYGYTF

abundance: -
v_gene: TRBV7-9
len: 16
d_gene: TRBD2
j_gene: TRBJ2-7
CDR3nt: TGTGCCAGCAGCTTAGCTAGTCTAGCGGGAGAGTACGAGCAGTACTTC
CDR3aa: CASSLASLAGEYEQYF

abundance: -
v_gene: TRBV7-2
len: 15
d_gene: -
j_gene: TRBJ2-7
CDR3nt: TGTGCCAGCACCTCACTCCTGGGGGGCTCCTACGAGCAGTACTTC
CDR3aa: CASTSLLGGSYEQYF

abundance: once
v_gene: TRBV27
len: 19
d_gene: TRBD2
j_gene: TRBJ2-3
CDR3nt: TGTGCCAGCAGTTTGAGGGCTAGCGGGAGGGCCCCAGGCTCGGATACGCAGTATTTT
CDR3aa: CASSLRASGRAPGSDTQYF

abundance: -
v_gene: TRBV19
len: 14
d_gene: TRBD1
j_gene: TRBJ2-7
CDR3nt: TGTGCCAGCTCGACAGGGCCGAGCTCCTACGAGCAGTACTTC
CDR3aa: CASSTGPSSYEQYF